This TCR beta chain was captured by sequencing in a study of shared clonotypes between healthy human individuals. Study-level information: Three plates were used per donor for CD4 naive, three for CD4 memory, two for CD8 naive and one for CD8 memory.

Points on this clone: Its antigen is undetermined.

Adults of Caucasian background living in Nashville, Tennessee made up all donors. Measured with immunoSEQ multiplex PCR; TCRdb has only the in-frame clones, and not every one. The table shows roughly 2,500,000 clones, with 80% to 95% occurring only once. The CDR3 is 13 amino acids. Trimming left V 7 bases short and J 3 bases short, with 12 bases between. Per the germline V gene, CDR1 is MDHEN and CDR2 is SYDVKM. Study conclusions and caveats: Of the naive CD4 clonotypes, around 5.2% were shared across four donors.

The source is a man between 18 and 35 years old in good health. Some clones in this sample may be carry-over from other donors' samples. V usage is TRBV28 and J usage is TRBJ1-1; D remains ambiguous. The sample consisted of naive CD4+ T cells from PBMCs. Subset in this sample: CD45RA+ positively selected. The CDR3 is CASTRGIYTEAFF. CDR3 sequence (DNA): TGTGCCAGCACCCGGGGTATCTACACTGAAGCTTTCTTT.